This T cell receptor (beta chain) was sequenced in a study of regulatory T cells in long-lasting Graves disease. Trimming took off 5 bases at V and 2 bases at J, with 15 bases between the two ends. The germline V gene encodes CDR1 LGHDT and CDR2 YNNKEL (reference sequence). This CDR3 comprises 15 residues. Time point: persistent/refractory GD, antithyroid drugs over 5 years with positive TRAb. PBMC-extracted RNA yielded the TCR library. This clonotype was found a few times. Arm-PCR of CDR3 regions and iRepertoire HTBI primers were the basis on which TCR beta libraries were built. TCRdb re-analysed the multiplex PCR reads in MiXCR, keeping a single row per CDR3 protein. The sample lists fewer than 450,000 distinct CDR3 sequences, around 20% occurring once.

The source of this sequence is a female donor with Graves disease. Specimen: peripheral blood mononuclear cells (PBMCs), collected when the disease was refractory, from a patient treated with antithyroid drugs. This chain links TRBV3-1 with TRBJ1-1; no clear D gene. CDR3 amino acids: CASSSPFGYNTEAFF. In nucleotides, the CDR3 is TGTGCCAGCAGCTCGCCTTTCGGGTATAACACTGAAGCTTTCTTT.